What follows are 8 T cell receptor beta chains derived from one specimen sequenced in a study of identifying expanded T cells in peripheral blood. Here immunoSEQ multiplex PCR was the method, and the copy in TCRdb shows in-frame clones only, minus some. Among approximately 94,000 clones listed, 75% to 90% were seen once. Sequencing used blood. The receptors stem from a person aged 18 to 75 in good health.

The gene calls are TRBV13 and TRBJ1-2, with a possible D match to TRBD1 (6 bases). The germline gives CDR1 PRHDT, CDR2 FYEKMQ (reference sequence). CDR3 length: 14 amino acids. The V gene lost 5 bases and the J gene lost 6 bases, with 16 bases spanning the gap. The CDR3, as DNA: TGTGCCAGCAGCGCCAAACAGGGCAGAGATGGCTACACCTTC. Translating it yields CASSAKQGRDGYTF.

The chain joins TRBV5-1 to TRBJ2-6; 12 positions match TRBD1. V shed 1 base, J shed 3 bases, and the junction held 5 bases outside the gene matches. The CDR3 length is 18 residues. In germline, CDR1 is SGHRS, CDR2 YFSETQ. This chain's CDR3 is CASSLQGQGALGANVLTF. For the CDR3, the DNA is TGCGCCAGCAGCTTGCAGGGACAGGGGGCGCTTGGGGCCAACGTCCTGACTTTC.

The chain employs TRBV5-5 and TRBJ2-1; 11 positions agree with TRBD2. The germline V gene encodes CDR1 SGHKS and CDR2 YYEKEE (reference sequence). The CDR3 spans 15 residues. With 2 bases clipped from V and 10 bases from J, the junction kept 8 bases outside the gene matches. This chain's CDR3 is CASSFSGRALGEQFF. In DNA, the CDR3 is TGTGCCAGCAGCTTTAGCGGGAGGGCCCTCGGGGAGCAGTTCTTC.

Note on this clone: The same CDR3 is also encoded by other DNA sequences in this sample. V is TRBV5-1 and J is TRBJ1-1, with unresolved D. Trimming stripped 1 base from V and 1 base from J, with 5 bases between. CDR3 size: 13 residues. Per the germline V gene, CDR1 is SGHRS and CDR2 is YFSETQ. The CDR3 region is CASSLLGNTEAFF. CDR3 bases: TGCGCCAGCAGCTTGTTGGGGAACACTGAAGCTTTCTTT.

The chain has TRBV14 and TRBJ1-2, with D perhaps TRBD1 (6 bases). Germline V lookup: CDR1 SGHDN, CDR2 FVKESK. Between the trimmed V and J ends, which lost 4 bases and 8 bases, there was a span of 17 bases. The CDR3 spans 14 residues. The CDR3 DNA follows: TGTGCCAGCAGCCCCTCCGTGAGGGGGAAAGGCTACACCTTC. It encodes CASSPSVRGKGYTF.

The chain uses TRBV25-1 and TRBJ2-5; the match to TRBD1 covers 9 bases. This CDR3 contains 15 residues. Trimming took 6 bases from V and 1 from J; bases not matched to a gene: 6. CDR1 and CDR2 from the germline V gene are MGHDK and SYGVNS. CDR3 coding DNA: TGTGCCAGCAGCCAACAGGGGGCAGGCCAAGAGACCCAGTACTTC. Translated: CASSQQGAGQETQYF.

This chain links TRBV7-6 with TRBJ2-3; TRBD2 matches at 9 bases. V lost 5 bases to trimming and J lost 2 bases; unmatched junction nucleotides: 14. Per germline, CDR1 SGHVS and CDR2 FNYEAQ. The CDR3 is 18 amino acids. This CDR3 reads CASSPGESGGIFTDTQYF. In DNA, the CDR3 is TGTGCCAGCAGCCCCGGGGAAAGCGGGGGGATCTTCACAGATACGCAGTATTTT. Drawing the rest from reference TRBV7-6 and TRBJ2-3, the complete variable domain is GAGVSQSPRYKVTKRGQDVALRCDPISGHVSLYWYRQALGQGPEFLTYFNYEAQQDKSGLPNDRFSAERPEGSISTLTIQRTEQRDSAMYRCASSPGESGGIFTDTQYFGPGTRLTVL.

This clone was counted once. The chain joins TRBV10-3 to TRBJ2-1; a weak D match, TRBD1 (5 bases). Trimming took off 3 bases at V and 6 bases at J, with 12 bases between the two ends. Germline V gene data show CDR1 as ENHRY and CDR2 as SYGVKD. The CDR3 totals 14 residues. CDR3 bases: TGTGCCATCAGTGAAACAGGTCCAAGCAATGAGCAGTTCTTC. Translated: CAISETGPSNEQFF.